This TCR beta chain was profiled in a study of Ad26.COV2.S vaccination and SARS-CoV-2 variants. For the study at large: The study gave Ad26.COV2.S intramuscularly, once or twice 56 days apart.

The CDR3 covers 16 residues. Trimming took 5 bases from V and 7 from J; bases not matched to a gene: 9. Per germline, CDR1 MNHEY and CDR2 SVGEGT. Described treatment: around 19 received Ad26.COV2.S at low or high dose, single or two shots; about 5 received placebo; per-sample allocation not given. Samples were taken on day 63 after the first vaccine or placebo injection. Adults aged 18-55 years in Boston included the donor. The vaccine antigen was prefusion-stabilized Wuhan SARS-CoV-2 spike. Libraries were prepared by immunoSEQ multiplex PCR; TCRdb keeps only in-frame clonotypes and omits some of them. The sample shows about 440,000 clones, roughly 88% of them seen only once.

This TCR was sampled from a person between 18 and 65 years old who received the Ad26.COV2.S COVID-19 vaccine or a placebo. This specimen consisted of peripheral blood, obtained in a trial of Ad26.COV2.S vaccine versus placebo. The chain has TRBV6-2 or TRBV6-3 and TRBJ1-6, with 9 bases matching TRBD1. CDR3 nucleotide sequence: TGTGCCAGCAGTCGCCCAGGGGACAGGGTCAATTCACCCCTCCACTTT. Translation: CASSRPGDRVNSPLHF.